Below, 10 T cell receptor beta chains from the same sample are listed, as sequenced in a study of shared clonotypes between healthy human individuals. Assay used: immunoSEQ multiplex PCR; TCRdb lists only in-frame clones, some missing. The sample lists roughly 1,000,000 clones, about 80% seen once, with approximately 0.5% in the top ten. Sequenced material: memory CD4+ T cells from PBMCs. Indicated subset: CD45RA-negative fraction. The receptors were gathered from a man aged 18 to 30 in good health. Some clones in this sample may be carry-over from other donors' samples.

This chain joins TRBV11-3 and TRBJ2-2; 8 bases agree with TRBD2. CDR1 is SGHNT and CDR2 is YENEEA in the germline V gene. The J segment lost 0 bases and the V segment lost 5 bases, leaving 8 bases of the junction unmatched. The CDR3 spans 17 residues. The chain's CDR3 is CASSPRLAGANTGELFF. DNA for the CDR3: TGTGCCAGCAGCCCCCGCCTAGCGGGTGCGAACACCGGGGAGCTGTTTTTT.

DNA of the CDR3: TGTGCCAGCGCAGGGGAGGTCCATCAGCCCCAGCATTTT. This encodes CASAGEVHQPQHF. The J gene is TRBJ1-5, the V gene TRBV2; maybe TRBD1 (6 bases). The V end lost 8 bases, the J end lost 5 bases, and 13 bases lay between the germline ends. Germline-derived CDR1 and CDR2 are SNHLY and FYNNEI. There are 13 residues in the CDR3.

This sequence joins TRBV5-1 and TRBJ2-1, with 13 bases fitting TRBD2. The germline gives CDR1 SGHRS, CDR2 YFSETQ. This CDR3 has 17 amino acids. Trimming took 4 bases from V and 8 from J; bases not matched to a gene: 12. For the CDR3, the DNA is TGCGCCAGCAGCCGCGCGACTAGCGGGAGGTCGGGGTATGAGCAGTTCTTC. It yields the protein CASSRATSGRSGYEQFF.

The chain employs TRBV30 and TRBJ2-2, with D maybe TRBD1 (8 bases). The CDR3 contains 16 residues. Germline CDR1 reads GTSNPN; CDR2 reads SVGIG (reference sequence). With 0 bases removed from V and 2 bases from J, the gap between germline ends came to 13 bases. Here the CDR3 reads CAWSVNRGGNTGELFF. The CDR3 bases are TGTGCCTGGAGTGTGAACAGGGGGGGCAACACCGGGGAGCTGTTTTTT.

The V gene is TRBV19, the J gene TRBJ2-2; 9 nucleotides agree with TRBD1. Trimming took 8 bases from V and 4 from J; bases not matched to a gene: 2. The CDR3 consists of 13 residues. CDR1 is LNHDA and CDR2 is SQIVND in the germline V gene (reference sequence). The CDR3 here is CASDRGGTGELFF. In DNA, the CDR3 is TGTGCCAGTGACAGGGGGGGCACCGGGGAGCTGTTTTTT.

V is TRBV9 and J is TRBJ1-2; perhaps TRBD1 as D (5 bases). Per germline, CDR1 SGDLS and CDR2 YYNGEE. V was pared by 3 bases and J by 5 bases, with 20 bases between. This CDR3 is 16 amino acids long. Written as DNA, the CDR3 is TGTGCCAGCAGCGCCCGAGGCGGGGCATTCGGGTATGGCTACACCTTC. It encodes CASSARGGAFGYGYTF.

The CDR3 coding sequence is TGCAGCGTGGGACAGGGGGAGGCTGAAGCTTTCTTT. Translation gives CSVGQGEAEAFF. This chain uses TRBV29-1 with TRBJ1-1, with 11 positions matching TRBD1. Germline loops: CDR1 SQVTM, CDR2 ANQGSEA. The CDR3 sequence is 12 residues long. V lost 6 bases and J lost 6; bases outside the gene matches: 3.

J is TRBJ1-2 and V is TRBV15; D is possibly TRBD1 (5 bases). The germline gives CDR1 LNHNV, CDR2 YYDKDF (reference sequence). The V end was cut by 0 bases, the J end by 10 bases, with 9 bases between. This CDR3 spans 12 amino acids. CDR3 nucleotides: TGTGCCACCAGCAGAGATCGGGGACCCTACACCTTC. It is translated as CATSRDRGPYTF. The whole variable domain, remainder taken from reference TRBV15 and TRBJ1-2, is DAMVIQNPRYQVTQFGKPVTLSCSQTLNHNVMYWYQQKSSQAPKLLFHYYDKDFNNEADTPDNFQSRRPNTSFCFLDIRSPGLGDTAMYLCATSRDRGPYTFGSGTRLTVV.

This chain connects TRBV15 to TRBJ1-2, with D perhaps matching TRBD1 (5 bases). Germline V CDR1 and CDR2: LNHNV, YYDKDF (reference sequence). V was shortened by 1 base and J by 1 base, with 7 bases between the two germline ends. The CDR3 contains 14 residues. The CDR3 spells CATSRGGVNYGYTF. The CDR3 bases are TGTGCCACCAGCAGAGGAGGGGTTAACTATGGCTACACCTTC.

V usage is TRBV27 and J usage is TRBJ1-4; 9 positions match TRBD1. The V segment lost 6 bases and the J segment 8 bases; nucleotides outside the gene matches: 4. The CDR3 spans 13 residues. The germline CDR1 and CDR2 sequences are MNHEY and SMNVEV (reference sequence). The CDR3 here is CASRGQGTEKLFF. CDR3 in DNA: TGTGCCAGCAGAGGACAGGGGACCGAAAAACTGTTTTTT.